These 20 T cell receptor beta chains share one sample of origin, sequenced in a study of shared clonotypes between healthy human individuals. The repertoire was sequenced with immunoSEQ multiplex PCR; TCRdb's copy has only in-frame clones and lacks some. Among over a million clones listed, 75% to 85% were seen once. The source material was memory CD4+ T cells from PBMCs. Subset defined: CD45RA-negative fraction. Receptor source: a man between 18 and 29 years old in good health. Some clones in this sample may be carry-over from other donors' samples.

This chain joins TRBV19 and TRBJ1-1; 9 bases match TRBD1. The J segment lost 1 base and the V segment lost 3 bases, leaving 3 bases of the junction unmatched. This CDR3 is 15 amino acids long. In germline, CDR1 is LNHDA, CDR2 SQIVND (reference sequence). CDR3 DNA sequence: TGTGCCAGTAGTATCCTGGGACAGGGGAACACTGAAGCTTTCTTT. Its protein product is CASSILGQGNTEAFF.

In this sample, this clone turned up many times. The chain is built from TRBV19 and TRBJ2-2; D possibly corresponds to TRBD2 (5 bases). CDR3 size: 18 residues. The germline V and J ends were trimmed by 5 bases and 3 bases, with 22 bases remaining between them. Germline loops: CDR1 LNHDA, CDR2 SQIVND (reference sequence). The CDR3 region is CASSARVKAPEDTGELFF. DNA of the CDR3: TGTGCCAGTAGTGCCCGCGTAAAAGCGCCGGAGGACACCGGGGAGCTGTTTTTT.

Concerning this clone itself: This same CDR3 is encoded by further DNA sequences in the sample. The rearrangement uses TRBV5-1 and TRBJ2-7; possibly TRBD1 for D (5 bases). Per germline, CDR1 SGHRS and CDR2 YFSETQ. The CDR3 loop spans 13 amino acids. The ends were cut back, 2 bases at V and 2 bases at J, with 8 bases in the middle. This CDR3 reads CASSFQGTYEQYF. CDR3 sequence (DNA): TGCGCCAGCAGCTTTCAGGGAACCTACGAGCAGTACTTC.

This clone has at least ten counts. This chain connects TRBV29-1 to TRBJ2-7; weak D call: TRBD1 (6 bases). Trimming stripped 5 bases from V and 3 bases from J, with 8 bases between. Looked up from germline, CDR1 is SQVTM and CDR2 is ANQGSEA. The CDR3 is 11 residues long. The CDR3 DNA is TGCAGCGTTCAGGGGAACTACGAGCAGTACTTC. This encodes CSVQGNYEQYF.

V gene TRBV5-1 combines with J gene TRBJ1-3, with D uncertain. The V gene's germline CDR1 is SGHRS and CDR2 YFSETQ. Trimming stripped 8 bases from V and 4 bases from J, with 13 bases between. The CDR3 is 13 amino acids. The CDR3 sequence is CASSGFGGNTIYF. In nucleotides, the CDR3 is TGCGCCAGTAGTGGATTCGGAGGAAACACCATATATTTT.

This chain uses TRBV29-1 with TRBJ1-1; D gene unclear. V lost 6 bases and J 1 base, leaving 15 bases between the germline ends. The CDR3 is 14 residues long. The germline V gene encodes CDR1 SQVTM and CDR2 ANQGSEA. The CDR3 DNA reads TGCAGCGTCATCGGACGGGTGGGGAACACTGAAGCTTTCTTT. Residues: CSVIGRVGNTEAFF.

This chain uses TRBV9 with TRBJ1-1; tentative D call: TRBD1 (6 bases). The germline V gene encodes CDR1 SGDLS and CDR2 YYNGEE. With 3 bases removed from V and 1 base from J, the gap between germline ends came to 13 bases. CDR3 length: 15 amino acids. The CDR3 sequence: CASSAQGHRNTEAFF. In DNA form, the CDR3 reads TGTGCCAGCAGCGCACAGGGCCATCGGAACACTGAAGCTTTCTTT.

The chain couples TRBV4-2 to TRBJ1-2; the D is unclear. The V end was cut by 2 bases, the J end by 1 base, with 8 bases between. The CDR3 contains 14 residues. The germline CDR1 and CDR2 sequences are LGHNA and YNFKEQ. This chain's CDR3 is CASSQSTSNYGYTF. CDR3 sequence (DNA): TGTGCCAGCAGCCAATCAACGAGTAACTATGGCTACACCTTC.

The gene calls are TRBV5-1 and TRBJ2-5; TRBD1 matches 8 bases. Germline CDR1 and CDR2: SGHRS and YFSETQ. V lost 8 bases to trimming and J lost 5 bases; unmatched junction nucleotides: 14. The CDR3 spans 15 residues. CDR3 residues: CASAGQGRALETQYF. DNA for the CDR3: TGCGCCAGTGCTGGACAGGGAAGAGCCTTGGAGACCCAGTACTTC.

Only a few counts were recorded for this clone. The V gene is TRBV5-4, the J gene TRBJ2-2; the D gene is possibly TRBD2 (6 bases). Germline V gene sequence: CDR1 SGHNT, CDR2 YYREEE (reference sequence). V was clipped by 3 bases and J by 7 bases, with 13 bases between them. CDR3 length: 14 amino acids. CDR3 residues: CASSYGGADGELFF. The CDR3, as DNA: TGTGCCAGCAGCTACGGGGGAGCCGACGGGGAGCTGTTTTTT.

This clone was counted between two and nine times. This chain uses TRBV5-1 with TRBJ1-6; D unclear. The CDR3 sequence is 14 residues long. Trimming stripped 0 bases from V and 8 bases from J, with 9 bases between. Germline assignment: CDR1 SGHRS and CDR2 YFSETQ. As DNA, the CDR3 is TGCGCCAGCAGCTTGGGGTCCCGGGATTCACCCCTCCACTTT. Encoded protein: CASSLGSRDSPLHF.

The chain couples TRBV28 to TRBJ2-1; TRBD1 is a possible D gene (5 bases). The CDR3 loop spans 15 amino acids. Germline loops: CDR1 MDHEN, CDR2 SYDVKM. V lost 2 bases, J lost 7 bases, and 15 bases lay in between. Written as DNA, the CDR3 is TGTGCCAGCAGTTTAGGGGCATGGCTCCAGAATGAGCAGTTCTTC. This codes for CASSLGAWLQNEQFF.

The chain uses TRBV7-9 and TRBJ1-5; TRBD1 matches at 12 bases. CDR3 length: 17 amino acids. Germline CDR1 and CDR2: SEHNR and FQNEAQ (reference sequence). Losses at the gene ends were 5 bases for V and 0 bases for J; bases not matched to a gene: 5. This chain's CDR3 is CASSPGTGGISNQPQHF. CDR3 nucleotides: TGTGCCAGCAGCCCCGGGACAGGGGGCATTAGCAATCAGCCCCAGCATTTT.

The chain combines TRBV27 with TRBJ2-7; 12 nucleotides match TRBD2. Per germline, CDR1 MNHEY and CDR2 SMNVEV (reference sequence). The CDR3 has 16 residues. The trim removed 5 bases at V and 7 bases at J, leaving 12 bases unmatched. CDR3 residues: CASSVQWTSGMREQYF. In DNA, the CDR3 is TGTGCCAGCAGTGTACAATGGACTAGCGGGATGAGGGAGCAGTACTTC.

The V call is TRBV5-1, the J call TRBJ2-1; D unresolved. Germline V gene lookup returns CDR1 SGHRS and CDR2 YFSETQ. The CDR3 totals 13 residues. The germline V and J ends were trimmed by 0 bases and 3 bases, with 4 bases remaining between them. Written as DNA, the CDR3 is TGCGCCAGCAGCTTGGCCAACTACAATGAGCAGTTCTTC. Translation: CASSLANYNEQFF.

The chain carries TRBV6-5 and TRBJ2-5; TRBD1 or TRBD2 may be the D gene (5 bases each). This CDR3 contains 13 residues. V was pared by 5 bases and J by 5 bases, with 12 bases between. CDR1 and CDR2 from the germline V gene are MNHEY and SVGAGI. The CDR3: CASSGGSFETQYF. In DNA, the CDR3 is TGTGCCAGCAGTGGGGGATCTTTCGAGACCCAGTACTTC.

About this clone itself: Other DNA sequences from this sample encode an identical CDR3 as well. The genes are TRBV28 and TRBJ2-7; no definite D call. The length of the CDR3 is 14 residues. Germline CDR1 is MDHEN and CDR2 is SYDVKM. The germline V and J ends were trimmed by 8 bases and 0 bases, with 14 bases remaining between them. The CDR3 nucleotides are TGTGCCAGCCACCCCGGTGGAAGCTCCTACGAGCAGTACTTC. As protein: CASHPGGSSYEQYF.

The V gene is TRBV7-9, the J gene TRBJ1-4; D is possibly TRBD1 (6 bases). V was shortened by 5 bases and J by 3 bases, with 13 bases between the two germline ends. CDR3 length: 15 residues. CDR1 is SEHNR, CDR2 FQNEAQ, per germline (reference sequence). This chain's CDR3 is CASSVLRGANEKLFF. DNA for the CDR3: TGTGCCAGCAGCGTGCTGAGGGGGGCTAATGAAAAACTGTTTTTT. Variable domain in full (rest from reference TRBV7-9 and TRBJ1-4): DTGVSQNPRHKITKRGQNVTFRCDPISEHNRLYWYRQTLGQGPEFLTYFQNEAQLEKSRLLSDRFSAERPKGSFSTLEIQRTEQGDSAMYLCASSVLRGANEKLFFGSGTQLSVL.

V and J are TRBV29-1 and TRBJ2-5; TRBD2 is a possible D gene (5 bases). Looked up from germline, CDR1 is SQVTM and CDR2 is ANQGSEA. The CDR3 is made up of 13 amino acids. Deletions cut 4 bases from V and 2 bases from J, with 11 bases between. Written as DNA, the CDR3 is TGCAGCGTTGTTGGGAGAGCACAAGAGACCCAGTACTTC. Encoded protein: CSVVGRAQETQYF.

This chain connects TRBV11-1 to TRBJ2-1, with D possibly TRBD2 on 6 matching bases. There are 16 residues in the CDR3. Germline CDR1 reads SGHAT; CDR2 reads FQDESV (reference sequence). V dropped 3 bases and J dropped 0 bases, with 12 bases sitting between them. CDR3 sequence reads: CASSLTLANSYNEQFF. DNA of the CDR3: TGTGCCAGCAGCTTGACCCTAGCGAACTCCTACAATGAGCAGTTCTTC.